This T cell receptor (beta chain) was sequenced during a study of tumor and adjacent non-tumor tissue in lung cancer. Study at large: Aged about 30 to 76 years, patients included 9 to 11 men and a handful of women with stage I to III disease.

A modified ARM-PCR protocol with three rounds of nested PCR amplified TCRbeta. TCRdb called the multiplex PCR reads again in MiXCR, with one record for every CDR3 protein. The sample carries 200,000 to 250,000 distinct CDR3 sequences, over 55% recorded once. No cell sorting was done before RNA was extracted from the tissue. The germline V gene has CDR1 MNHEY and CDR2 SVGAGI. This CDR3 has 14 residues. In its sample, this clonotype was seen once. The conserved final phenylalanine or tryptophan is absent from the CDR3, which likely points to a read error. Sequencing was done on a sample of lung tumor tissue. The TCR originated in a man aged 55 to 70 with non-small cell lung cancer. The chain recombines TRBV6-5 with TRBJ1-5; possibly TRBD1 for D (6 bases). In DNA form, the CDR3 reads TGTTCCAGCAGTTATGGGGGGCTCAATCAGCCCCAGCATTAT. Encoded protein: CSSSYGGLNQPQHY.